What follows is one TCR beta chain and its context. This entry is derived from a study of blood T cell repertoires in COVID-19. The wider study: Samples of COVID-19 (acute and convalescent) were obtained from the United States, Italy and Spain. From T cells, B-cell-depleted T cells, or PBMCs came the material, which was cDNA or gDNA.

This CDR3 is 13 amino acids long. V lost 3 bases, J lost 4 bases, and 8 bases lay in between. In germline, CDR1 is SGHDT, CDR2 YYEEEE. Authors' processing steps: Reference gene primer amplification gave estimated nucleated cell counts. Method: immunoSEQ multiplex PCR; TCRdb's copy keeps in-frame clones and lacks some. V, J and clone size are those of that table, while D and trimming were read from the DNA. The profile shows a few hundred thousand clones, about 82% of them singletons. The TCR originated in a woman aged 45 to 65 with active or convalescent COVID-19. Sequencing was performed on peripheral blood. The rearrangement links TRBV5-6 to TRBJ2-1; TRBD2 is a possible D gene (5 bases). DNA for the CDR3: TGTGCCAGCAGCTCGAGGGCGTACAATGAGCAGTTCTTC. This translates into CASSSRAYNEQFF. The entire variable domain, with the rest obtained from reference TRBV5-6 and TRBJ2-1, is as follows: DAGVTQSPTHLIKTRGQQVTLRCSPKSGHDTVSWYQQALGQGPQFIFQYYEEEERQRGNFPDRFSGHQFPNYSSELNVNALLLGDSALYLCASSSRAYNEQFFGPGTRLTVL.